What follows are 15 T cell receptor beta chains derived from one specimen sequenced in a study of T cells in Graves' hyperthyroidism and ophthalmopathy. Template material for amplifying TCR beta CDR3 regions consisted of RNA transcripts. Using the HTBI primer set, a first-round RT-PCR was run on the TCR CDR3. TCRdb called the multiplex PCR reads again in MiXCR, with one record for every CDR3 protein. The table includes about 400,000 distinct CDR3 sequences, over 12% detected once. The sequenced sample was blood. These receptors were collected from a man aged 45-65 years with Graves' ophthalmopathy.

The V gene is TRBV19, the J gene TRBJ1-5; unclear D gene. The V and J ends lost 8 bases and 9 bases respectively, with 14 bases between them. There are 12 residues in the CDR3. CDR1 LNHDA and CDR2 SQIVND come from the germline V gene (reference sequence). The CDR3 coding sequence is TGTGCCAGTTCAGGATCGGTCTGGCCCCAGCATTTT. Protein product: CASSGSVWPQHF. The full variable domain, with the rest looked up from reference TRBV19 and TRBJ1-5, is DGGITQSPKYLFRKEGQNVTLSCEQNLNHDAMYWYRQDPGQGLRLIYYSQIVNDFQKGDIAEGYSVSREKKESFPLTVTSAQKNPTAFYLCASSGSVWPQHFGDGTRLSIL.

This clonotype was recorded many times. V and J are TRBV3-1 and TRBJ2-3; 11 bases map to TRBD2. The CDR3 length is 17 residues. Germline CDR1 reads LGHDT; CDR2 reads YNNKEL (reference sequence). The J segment lost 3 bases and the V segment lost 2 bases, leaving 7 bases of the junction unmatched. In DNA form, the CDR3 reads TGTGCCAGCAGCCAACCCCTAGCGGGAGGTGGAACAGATACGCAGTATTTT. Translated, it gives CASSQPLAGGGTDTQYF.

The V and J genes are TRBV9 and TRBJ1-6; tentative D call: TRBD1 (6 bases). Between the trimmed V and J ends, which lost 4 bases and 6 bases, there was a span of 17 bases. Per germline, CDR1 SGDLS and CDR2 YYNGEE. This CDR3 is built from 16 residues. The CDR3 DNA follows: TGTGCCAGCAGCTCCCGACCGGGACAACGTAATTCACCCCTCCACTTT. It translates to CASSSRPGQRNSPLHF.

A remark on this clonotype: The conserved phenylalanine or tryptophan normally closing the CDR3 is absent here, so this likely arose from a read error. This chain links TRBV7-8 with TRBJ1-3; D might be TRBD1 (5 bases). Looked up from germline, CDR1 is SGHVS and CDR2 is FQNEAQ. The CDR3 sequence is 17 residues long. V lost 3 bases and J 0 bases, leaving 15 bases between the germline ends. CDR3: CASSLVTDTRSGNTIYS. Here the CDR3 DNA reads TGTGCCAGCAGCTTGGTGACAGATACCCGCTCTGGAAACACCATATATTCT.

There are a few counts of this clonotype. The chain couples TRBV9 to TRBJ2-3, with D possibly matching TRBD2 (7 bases). CDR3 length equals 16 residues. V was pared by 0 bases and J by 2 bases, with 13 bases between. The germline gives CDR1 SGDLS, CDR2 YYNGEE. The CDR3 region is CASSVGGGLTTDTQYF. In nucleotides, the CDR3 is TGTGCCAGCAGCGTAGGGGGGGGCCTAACCACAGATACGCAGTATTTT.

The chain has TRBV7-9 and TRBJ2-1; weak D call: TRBD2 (7 bases). V shed 1 base and J shed 8 bases, with 12 bases lying between them. Germline V gene sequence: CDR1 SEHNR, CDR2 FQNEAQ (reference sequence). This CDR3 contains 14 residues. The CDR3 sequence is CASSLGGGGDEQFF. CDR3 in DNA: TGTGCCAGCAGCTTAGGAGGGGGAGGGGATGAGCAGTTCTTC.

There are a few counts of this clonotype. The chain recombines TRBV20-1 with TRBJ2-3, with no clear D. The germline CDR1 and CDR2 sequences are DFQATT and SNEGSKA (reference sequence). The CDR3 is 18 amino acids. Trimming shortened V by 2 bases and J by 2 bases, and 23 bases separated the two germline ends. Here the CDR3 reads CSARLYVVQPTDTDTQYF. The CDR3 DNA reads TGCAGTGCTAGATTGTACGTAGTACAGCCCACCGACACAGATACGCAGTATTTT.

This clonotype has a handful of counts. The chain joins TRBV29-1 to TRBJ2-1; a weak D match, TRBD2 (7 bases). There are 12 residues in the CDR3. Germline V gives CDR1 SQVTM, CDR2 ANQGSEA. The CDR3, as DNA: TGCAGTTCCAGGGAGGGGGGCAATGAGCAGTTCTTC. It specifies CSSREGGNEQFF.

The chain recombines TRBV4-1 with TRBJ1-5; D gene unclear. This CDR3 contains 14 residues. Germline lookup yields CDR1 MGHRA and CDR2 YSYEKL. V gave up 4 bases and J gave up 4 bases, with 11 bases separating them. For the CDR3, the DNA is TGCGCCAGCAGCCGAGAAGAAACGAATCAGCCCCAGCATTTT. Protein product: CASSREETNQPQHF.

This clonotype was seen repeatedly, ten times or more. The V call is TRBV20-1, the J call TRBJ2-3, with D tentatively TRBD2 (5 bases). The germline V gene encodes CDR1 DFQATT and CDR2 SNEGSKA (reference sequence). This CDR3 comprises 15 residues. Trimming took off 6 bases at V and 0 bases at J, with 16 bases between the two ends. The CDR3 DNA sequence: TGCAGTGCCCCTCGGTGGGAGCACAGCACAGATACGCAGTATTTT. Translation: CSAPRWEHSTDTQYF.

This clonotype was detected once. J is TRBJ2-3 and V is TRBV28; the match to TRBD2 covers 14 bases. Germline CDR1 reads MDHEN; CDR2 reads SYDVKM. With 5 bases clipped from V and 6 bases from J, the junction kept 7 bases outside the gene matches. CDR3 length equals 16 residues. In DNA, the CDR3 is TGTGCCAGCAGTCCGGGACTAGCGGGAGATGCGGATACGCAGTATTTT. This translates into CASSPGLAGDADTQYF.

Ten or more counts support this clonotype. This chain uses TRBV11-3 with TRBJ2-1; 12 nucleotides line up with TRBD2. Germline CDR1 SGHNT, CDR2 YENEEA. The CDR3 has 17 amino acids. Unmatched junction bases numbered 3, after V lost 1 base and J lost 2 bases. DNA of the CDR3: TGTGCCAGCAGCTTAGGGACTAGCGGGACGGCCTACAATGAGCAGTTCTTC. Translating it yields CASSLGTSGTAYNEQFF.

This clonotype was counted many times. The chain uses TRBV10-3 and TRBJ1-4, with 7 bases matching TRBD1. Germline-derived CDR1 and CDR2 are ENHRY and SYGVKD. The CDR3 totals 12 residues. Trimming removed 4 bases from V and 9 bases from J; junction bases left unmatched: 2. CDR3 coding DNA: TGTGCCATCAGTGGGGACAGCAAAAAACTGTTTTTT. It encodes CAISGDSKKLFF.

Ten or more counts support this clonotype. The gene calls are TRBV29-1 and TRBJ1-5; D perhaps matches TRBD1 (6 bases). CDR1 is SQVTM and CDR2 is ANQGSEA in the germline V gene. This CDR3 region has 12 residues. V dropped 8 bases and J dropped 1 base, with 9 bases sitting between them. CDR3 nucleotide sequence: TGCAGCTCAGGACAGAGCAATCAGCCCCAGCATTTT. It yields the protein CSSGQSNQPQHF.

This clonotype was detected many times. The chain joins TRBV2 to TRBJ1-1; D call uncertain. V was trimmed by 7 bases and J by 3 bases, leaving 6 bases between them. The germline V gene has CDR1 SNHLY and CDR2 FYNNEI. This CDR3 has 11 residues. The CDR3 loop reads CASISDTEAFF. The CDR3 bases are TGTGCCAGCATCTCGGACACTGAAGCTTTCTTT.